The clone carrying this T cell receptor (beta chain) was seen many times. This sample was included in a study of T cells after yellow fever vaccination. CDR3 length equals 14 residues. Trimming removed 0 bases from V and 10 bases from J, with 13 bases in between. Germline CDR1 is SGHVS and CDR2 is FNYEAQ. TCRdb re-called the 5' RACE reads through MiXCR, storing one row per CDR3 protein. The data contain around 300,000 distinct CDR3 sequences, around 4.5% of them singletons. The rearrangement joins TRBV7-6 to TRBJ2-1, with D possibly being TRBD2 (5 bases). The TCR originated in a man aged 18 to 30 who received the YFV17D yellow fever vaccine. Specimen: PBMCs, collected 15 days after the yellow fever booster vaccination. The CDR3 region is CASSLALGSGEQFF. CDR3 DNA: TGTGCCAGCAGCTTAGCCCTAGGGTCGGGAGAGCAGTTCTTC.